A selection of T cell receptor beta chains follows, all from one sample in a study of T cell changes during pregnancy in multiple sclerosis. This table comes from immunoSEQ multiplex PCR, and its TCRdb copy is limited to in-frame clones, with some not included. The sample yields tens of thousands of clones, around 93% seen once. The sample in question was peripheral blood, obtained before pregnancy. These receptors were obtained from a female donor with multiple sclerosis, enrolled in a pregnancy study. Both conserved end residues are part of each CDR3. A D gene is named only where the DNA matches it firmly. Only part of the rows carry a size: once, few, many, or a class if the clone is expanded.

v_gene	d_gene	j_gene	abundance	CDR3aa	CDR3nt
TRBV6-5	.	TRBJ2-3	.	CASSYSVGGSTDTQYF	TGTGCCAGCAGTTACTCGGTCGGGGGTAGCACAGATACGCAGTATTTT
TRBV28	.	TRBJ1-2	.	CASSSKPGYTF	TGTGCCAGCAGTTCCAAGCCTGGCTACACCTTC
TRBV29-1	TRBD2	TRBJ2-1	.	CSARDYYNEQFF	TGCAGCGCCCGGGACTACTACAATGAGCAGTTCTTC
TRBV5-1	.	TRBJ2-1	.	CASSSQGRSDEQFF	TGCGCCAGCAGCTCGCAGGGGCGGTCCGATGAGCAGTTCTTC
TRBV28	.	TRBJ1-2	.	CASDLGAGAHGYTF	TGTGCCAGCGATCTGGGGGCAGGGGCCCATGGCTACACCTTC
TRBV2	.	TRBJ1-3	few	CASRGTGTSGNTIYF	TGTGCCAGCAGAGGTACAGGGACCTCTGGAAACACCATATATTTT
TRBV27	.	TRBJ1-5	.	CASSPLFRRGNQPQHF	TGTGCCAGCAGTCCCCTTTTTAGGCGAGGGAACCAGCCCCAGCATTTT
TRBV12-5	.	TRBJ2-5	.	CASGLGQVQETQYF	TGTGCTAGTGGTTTGGGACAGGTCCAAGAGACCCAGTACTTC
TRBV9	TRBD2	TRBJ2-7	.	CASSPGGAPFHEQYF	TGTGCCAGCAGCCCGGGGGGAGCCCCATTCCACGAGCAGTACTTC
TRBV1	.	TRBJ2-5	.	CTSSQGHSGGAETQYF	TGCACCAGCAGCCAAGGCCACTCAGGGGGAGCAGAGACCCAGTACTTC
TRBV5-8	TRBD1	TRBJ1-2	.	CASSPGTGRGYTF	TGTGCCAGCAGCCCCGGGACAGGGAGGGGCTACACCTTC
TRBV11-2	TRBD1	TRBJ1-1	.	CASSLAQGITEAFF	TGTGCCAGCAGCTTAGCACAGGGGATCACTGAAGCTTTCTTT
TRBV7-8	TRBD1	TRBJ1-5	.	CASSLSLRGQGQNQPQHF	TGTGCCAGCAGCTTATCACTCCGTGGACAGGGACAAAATCAGCCCCAGCATTTT
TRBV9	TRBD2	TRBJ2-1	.	CASSVTSGLYNEQFF	TGTGCCAGCAGCGTTACTAGCGGGCTTTACAATGAGCAGTTCTTC
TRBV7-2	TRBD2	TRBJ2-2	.	CASSFGLAGNTGELFF	TGTGCCAGCAGCTTCGGACTAGCGGGGAACACCGGGGAGCTGTTTTTT
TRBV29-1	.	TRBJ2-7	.	CSVGTSYEQYF	TGCAGCGTAGGGACATCCTACGAGCAGTACTTC
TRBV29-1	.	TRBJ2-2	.	CSVEAANTGELFF	TGCAGCGTTGAAGCAGCGAACACCGGGGAGCTGTTTTTT
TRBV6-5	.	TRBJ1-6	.	CASSYSGPSNSPLHF	TGTGCCAGCAGTTACTCGGGGCCGTCTAATTCACCCCTCCACTTT
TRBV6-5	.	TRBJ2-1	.	CASSSLTPSGEQFF	TGTGCCAGCAGTTCCCTAACACCTTCGGGGGAGCAGTTCTTC
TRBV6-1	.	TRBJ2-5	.	CASSDAGWETQYF	TGTGCCAGCAGTGACGCGGGCTGGGAGACCCAGTACTTC
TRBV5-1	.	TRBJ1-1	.	CASSLARNTEAFF	TGCGCCAGCAGCTTGGCCAGGAACACTGAAGCTTTCTTT
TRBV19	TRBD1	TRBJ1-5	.	CASRQGHSNQPQHF	TGTGCCAGCCGACAGGGGCATAGCAATCAGCCCCAGCATTTT
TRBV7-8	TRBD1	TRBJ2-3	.	CASSFRDRGRADTQYF	TGTGCCAGCAGCTTCCGGGACAGGGGACGGGCAGATACGCAGTATTTT
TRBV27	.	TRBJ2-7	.	CASSSQPDTLEQYF	TGTGCCAGCAGTTCGCAACCTGACACCTTAGAGCAGTACTTC
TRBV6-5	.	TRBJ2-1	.	CASRGGYNEQFF	TGTGCCAGCAGGGGGGGCTACAATGAGCAGTTCTTC
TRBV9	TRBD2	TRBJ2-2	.	CASSLTSGSLTGELFF	TGTGCCAGCAGCTTAACTAGCGGGAGCTTAACCGGGGAGCTGTTTTTT
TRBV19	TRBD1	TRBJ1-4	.	CASSIQGATNEKLFF	TGTGCCAGTAGTATCCAGGGGGCAACTAATGAAAAACTGTTTTTT
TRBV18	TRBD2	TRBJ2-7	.	CASISGGYSNEQYF	TGTGCCAGCATTAGCGGGGGCTACTCAAACGAGCAGTACTTC
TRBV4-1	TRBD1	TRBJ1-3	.	CASSQDQTGSGNTIYF	TGCGCCAGCAGCCAAGATCAGACAGGGTCTGGAAACACCATATATTTT
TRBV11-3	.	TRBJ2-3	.	CASSPGYSTDTQYF	TGTGCCAGCTCCCCGGGGTACAGCACAGATACGCAGTATTTT
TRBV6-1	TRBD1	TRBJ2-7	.	CASSLDGTGSYEQYF	TGTGCCAGCAGCCTAGACGGGACAGGGTCTTACGAGCAGTACTTC
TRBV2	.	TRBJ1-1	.	CASSGGGGTEAFF	TGTGCCAGCAGTGGGGGGGGAGGCACTGAAGCTTTCTTT
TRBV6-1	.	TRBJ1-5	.	CASSVEELGGGHF	TGTGCCAGCAGTGTAGAGGAACTGGGGGGAGGGCATTTT
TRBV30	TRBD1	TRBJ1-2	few	CAWSPFDRGFGYTF	TGTGCCTGGAGCCCCTTTGACAGGGGATTTGGCTACACCTTC
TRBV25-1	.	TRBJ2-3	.	CASSEYSSGKLSTDTQYF	TGTGCCAGCAGTGAATACTCGTCGGGGAAGTTATCCACAGATACGCAGTATTTT
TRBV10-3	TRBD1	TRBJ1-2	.	CAISEGQGRYGYTF	TGTGCCATCAGTGAGGGACAGGGTCGATATGGCTACACCTTC
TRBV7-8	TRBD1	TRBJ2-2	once	CASSLAPTGEVVGELFF	TGTGCCAGCAGCTTAGCGCCTACAGGGGAAGTTGTCGGGGAGCTGTTTTTT
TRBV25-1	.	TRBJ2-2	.	CASSRVGGLGTGELFF	TGTGCCAGTAGCCGGGTGGGGGGGCTAGGCACCGGGGAGCTGTTTTTT
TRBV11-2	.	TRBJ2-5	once	CASSLDSHRVETQYF	TGTGCCAGCAGCTTAGATTCTCACAGGGTGGAGACCCAGTACTTC
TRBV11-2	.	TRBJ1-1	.	CASSRRFGVQGRMNTEAFF	TGTGCCAGCAGCCGCCGTTTCGGGGTACAGGGAAGGATGAACACTGAAGCTTTCTTT
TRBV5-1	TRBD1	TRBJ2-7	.	CASRAAGTGLYEQYF	TGCGCCAGCAGGGCGGCCGGGACAGGACTCTACGAGCAGTACTTC
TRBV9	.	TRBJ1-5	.	CASSVVGGAVGSSNQPQHF	TGTGCCAGCAGCGTAGTTGGGGGGGCGGTTGGTAGTAGCAATCAGCCCCAGCATTTT
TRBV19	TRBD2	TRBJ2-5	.	CASSRAGTSVETQYF	TGTGCCAGTAGCCGAGCGGGGACTAGCGTAGAGACCCAGTACTTC
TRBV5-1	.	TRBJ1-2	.	CASSLEGDGYTF	TGCGCCAGCAGCTTGGAGGGGGATGGCTACACCTTC
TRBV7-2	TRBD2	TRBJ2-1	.	CATRRSGGAIYNEQFF	TGTGCCACCCGGAGGAGCGGGGGGGCAATCTACAATGAGCAGTTCTTC